This T cell receptor beta chain emerged from a study of metastatic and nonmetastatic thyroid tumors. MiXCR re-clonotyped the PCR reads for TCRdb. The data contain some 19,000 clones, around 30% of them singletons. In this sample, this clone turned up many times. With 3 bases clipped from V and 9 bases from J, the junction kept 5 bases outside the gene matches. The CDR3 contains 14 residues. The germline gives CDR1 LNHNV, CDR2 YYDKDF (reference sequence). No treatment had been given to any patient before thyroid surgery. This chain links TRBV15 with TRBJ2-3; 11 nucleotides agree with TRBD2. The sequencing sample was made of tumor tissue. The clonotype originates from a female donor with papillary thyroid cancer or a benign thyroid nodule (not recorded which). Some clones in this sample may be carry-over from other donors' samples. CDR3 loop: CATSSRTSGLTQYF. Written as DNA, the CDR3 is TGTGCCACCAGCAGTCGGACTAGCGGGTTAACGCAGTATTTT. Full variable domain (outside the CDR3, taken from reference TRBV15 and TRBJ2-3): DAMVIQNPRYQVTQFGKPVTLSCSQTLNHNVMYWYQQKSSQAPKLLFHYYDKDFNNEADTPDNFQSRRPNTSFCFLDIRSPGLGDTAMYLCATSSRTSGLTQYFGPGTRLTVL.